This T cell receptor beta chain stems from a study of cytomegalovirus exposure and HLA in healthy donors. Study-wide points: CMV serostatus was the sole immune exposure data available.

V shed 6 bases and J shed 6 bases, with 11 bases lying between them. Germline values: CDR1 MNHEY, CDR2 SVGAGI. This CDR3 spans 12 amino acids. With regard to this clone: The antigen is unknown.

Whereas donors were nominally healthy upon sampling, unrecorded immune exposures were probable. The primer mix had 60 Vbeta and 13 Jbeta primers. Some clones are missing from TCRdb's copy, which holds only in-frame ones; the method was immunoSEQ multiplex PCR. The sample shows around 200,000 clones, around 80% of them seen only once. The chain links TRBV6-5 to TRBJ1-2; perhaps TRBD1 as D (5 bases). Sequenced material: PBMCs. The receptor was isolated from a man between 35 and 55 years old in good health and CMV-seronegative. CDR3 loop: CASSPRRDGYTF. Written as DNA, the CDR3 is TGTGCCAGCAGCCCGCGCAGGGATGGCTACACCTTC.